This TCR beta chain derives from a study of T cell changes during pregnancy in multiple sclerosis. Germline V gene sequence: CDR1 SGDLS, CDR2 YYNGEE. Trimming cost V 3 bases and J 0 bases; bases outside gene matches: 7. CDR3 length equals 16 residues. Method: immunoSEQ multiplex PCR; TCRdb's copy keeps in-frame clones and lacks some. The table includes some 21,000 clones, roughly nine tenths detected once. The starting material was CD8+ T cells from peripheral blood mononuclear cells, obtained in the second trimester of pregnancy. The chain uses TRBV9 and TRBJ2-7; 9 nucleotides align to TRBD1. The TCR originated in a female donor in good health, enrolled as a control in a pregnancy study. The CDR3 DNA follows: TGTGCCAGCAGCGCAGACAGGGGGGTACCCTCCTACGAGCAGTACTTC. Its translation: CASSADRGVPSYEQYF.